Sequencing of this TCR beta chain was carried out in a study of beta chain features in type 1 diabetes. General study findings and limits: Type 1 diabetes patients had TCRB CDR3s that were shorter (moderately but significantly so) in all four CD4+ subsets.

This clone was seen a handful of times. Its target is unknown. Germline values: CDR1 SGHAT, CDR2 FQNNGV. This CDR3 spans 17 amino acids. J was trimmed by 5 bases and V by 7 bases; bases with no gene match: 18. Isolated RNA was reverse transcribed in full, so expressed TCRB transcripts were sequenced. Clones were sequenced by immunoSEQ multiplex PCR, and TCRdb holds only the in-frame ones, with some missing. The profile shows about 190,000 clones, under 9.5% of them singletons. This TCR derives from a man aged 18 to 30 with type 1 diabetes. The chain recombines TRBV11-2 with TRBJ1-1, with TRBD1 identical over 8 bases. Sequencing was performed on central memory CD4+ T cells from blood. CDR3 protein: CASNSGTGSGLRTEAFF. For the CDR3, the DNA is TGTGCCAGCAACTCTGGGACAGGATCAGGCCTTAGGACTGAAGCTTTCTTT.